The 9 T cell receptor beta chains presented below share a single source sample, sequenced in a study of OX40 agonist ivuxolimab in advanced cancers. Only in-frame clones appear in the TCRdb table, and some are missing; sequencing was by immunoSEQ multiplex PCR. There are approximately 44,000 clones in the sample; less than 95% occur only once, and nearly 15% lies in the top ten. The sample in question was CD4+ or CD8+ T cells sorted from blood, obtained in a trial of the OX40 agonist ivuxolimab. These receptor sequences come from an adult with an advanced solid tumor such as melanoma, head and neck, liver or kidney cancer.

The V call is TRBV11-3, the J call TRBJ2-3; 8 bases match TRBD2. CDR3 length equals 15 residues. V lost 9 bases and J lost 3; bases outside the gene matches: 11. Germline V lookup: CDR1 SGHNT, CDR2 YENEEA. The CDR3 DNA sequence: TGTGCCAGTGGTGAGTGGAGACTAGCGACAGATACGCAGTATTTT. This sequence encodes CASGEWRLATDTQYF.

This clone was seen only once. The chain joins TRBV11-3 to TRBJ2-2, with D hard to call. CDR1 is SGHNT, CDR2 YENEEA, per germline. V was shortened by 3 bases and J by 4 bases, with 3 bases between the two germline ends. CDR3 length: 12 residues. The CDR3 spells CASSFGTGELFF. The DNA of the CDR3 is TGTGCCAGCAGCTTCGGCACCGGGGAGCTGTTTTTT.

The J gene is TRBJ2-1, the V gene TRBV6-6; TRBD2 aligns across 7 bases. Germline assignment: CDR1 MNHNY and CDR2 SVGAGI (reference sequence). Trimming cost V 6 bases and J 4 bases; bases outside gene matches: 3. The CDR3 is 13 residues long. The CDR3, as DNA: TGTGCCAGCAGCCCAGCGGGGTACAATGAGCAGTTCTTC. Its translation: CASSPAGYNEQFF.

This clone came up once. The CDR3 DNA sequence: TGTGCCAGCAGCGTAGTCTCTGGGGGCGAGCAGTACTTC. The encoded protein is CASSVVSGGEQYF. The chain couples TRBV9 to TRBJ2-7; D possibly matches TRBD1 or TRBD2 (5 bases each). The CDR3 is made up of 13 amino acids. Germline CDR1 and CDR2: SGDLS and YYNGEE. Trimming cost V 0 bases and J 6 bases, with 10 bases left between them.

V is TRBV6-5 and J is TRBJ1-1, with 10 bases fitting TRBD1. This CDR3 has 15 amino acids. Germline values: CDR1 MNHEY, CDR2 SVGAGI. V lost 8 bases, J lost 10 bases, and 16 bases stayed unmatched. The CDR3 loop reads CASRPGTGEWEVAFF. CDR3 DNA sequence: TGTGCCAGCCGGCCGGGGACAGGGGAATGGGAAGTAGCTTTCTTT.

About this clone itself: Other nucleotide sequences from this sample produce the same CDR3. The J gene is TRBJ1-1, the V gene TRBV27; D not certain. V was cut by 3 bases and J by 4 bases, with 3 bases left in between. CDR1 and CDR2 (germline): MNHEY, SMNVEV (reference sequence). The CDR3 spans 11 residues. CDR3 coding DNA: TGTGCCAGCAGTTTTGGCACTGAAGCTTTCTTT. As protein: CASSFGTEAFF.

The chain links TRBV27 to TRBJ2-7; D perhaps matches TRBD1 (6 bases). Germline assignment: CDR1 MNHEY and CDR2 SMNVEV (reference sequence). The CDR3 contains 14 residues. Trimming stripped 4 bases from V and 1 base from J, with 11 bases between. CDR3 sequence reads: CASSWAGDSYEQYF. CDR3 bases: TGTGCCAGCAGTTGGGCAGGGGATTCCTACGAGCAGTACTTC.

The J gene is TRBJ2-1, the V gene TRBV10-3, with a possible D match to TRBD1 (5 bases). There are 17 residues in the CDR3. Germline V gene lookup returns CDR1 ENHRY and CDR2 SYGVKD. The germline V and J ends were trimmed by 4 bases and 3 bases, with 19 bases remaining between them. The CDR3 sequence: CAISGTGLGDYYNEQFF. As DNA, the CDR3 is TGTGCCATCAGTGGTACCGGCTTAGGGGATTACTACAATGAGCAGTTCTTC.

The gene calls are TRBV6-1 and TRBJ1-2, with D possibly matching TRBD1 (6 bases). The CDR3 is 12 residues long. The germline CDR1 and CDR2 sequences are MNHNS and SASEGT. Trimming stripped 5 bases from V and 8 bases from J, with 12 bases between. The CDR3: CASSQGQRGYTF. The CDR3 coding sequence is TGTGCCAGCAGTCAAGGACAGCGCGGCTACACCTTC.